These 25 T cell receptor beta chains were sequenced from one sample in a study of T cell repertoires in cytomegalovirus infection. TCRdb re-called the reads through MiXCR, storing one row per CDR3 protein. The table has about 740,000 distinct CDR3 sequences, 30% to 35% seen once; the top ten hold about 20%. These receptors' targets are unknown. This material consisted of cultured PBMCs, taken from culture after CMV antigen stimulation. The receptors were sampled from a human donor in good health (CMV status not recorded). Some clones in this sample may be carry-over from other donors' samples.

There are a few counts of this clonotype. The rearrangement joins TRBV19 to TRBJ2-1, with unresolved D. CDR3 length: 13 amino acids. V was trimmed by 5 bases and J by 7 bases, leaving 12 bases between them. Per germline, CDR1 LNHDA and CDR2 SQIVND (reference sequence). The CDR3 is CASSPPRPNEQFF. The CDR3 nucleotides read TGTGCCAGTAGTCCCCCTCGGCCGAATGAGCAGTTCTTC.

The rearrangement links TRBV19 to TRBJ2-7; 8 nucleotides align to TRBD1. Trimming cost V 6 bases and J 2 bases; bases outside gene matches: 9. Germline CDR1 and CDR2: LNHDA and SQIVND (reference sequence). The CDR3 covers 15 residues. The CDR3 here is CASSPWDRSAYEQYF. CDR3 nucleotides: TGTGCCAGTAGCCCGTGGGACAGGTCGGCCTACGAGCAGTACTTC.

This chain joins TRBV2 and TRBJ2-1; D gene unclear. Per germline, CDR1 SNHLY and CDR2 FYNNEI. This CDR3 is built from 14 residues. V was clipped by 8 bases and J by 5 bases, with 16 bases between them. DNA for the CDR3: TGTGCCAGCCGAACGACTTCTTGGGACAATGAGCAGTTCTTC. It encodes CASRTTSWDNEQFF.

This chain connects TRBV4-1 to TRBJ2-1, with TRBD2 matching over 8 bases. Looked up from germline, CDR1 is MGHRA and CDR2 is YSYEKL. Trimming took 4 bases from V and 4 from J; bases not matched to a gene: 6. This CDR3 contains 15 residues. The DNA of the CDR3 is TGCGCCAGCAGCCTGAGCGGGAGTATGTACAATGAGCAGTTCTTC. Translated, it gives CASSLSGSMYNEQFF.

This clonotype has just a few counts. V gene TRBV28 combines with J gene TRBJ2-7, with D possibly TRBD1 on 7 matching bases. The CDR3 has 13 amino acids. Germline loops: CDR1 MDHEN, CDR2 SYDVKM. V was trimmed by 8 bases and J by 6 bases, leaving 17 bases between them. The CDR3 reads CASGTDRRGEQYF. DNA of the CDR3: TGTGCCAGCGGGACGGACAGGCGGGGCGAGCAGTACTTC.

This clonotype was counted a few times. The chain joins TRBV4-1 to TRBJ2-2, with a tentative D call TRBD1 (6 bases). Trimming left V 1 base short and J 4 bases short, with 16 bases between. The CDR3 length is 17 residues. Per germline, CDR1 MGHRA and CDR2 YSYEKL. The CDR3 nucleotides are TGCGCCAGCAGCCAAGTGGCAGGACAGCCGTCCACCGGGGAGCTGTTTTTT. It yields the protein CASSQVAGQPSTGELFF.

The gene calls are TRBV7-8 and TRBJ2-1; maybe TRBD2 (5 bases). Trimming stripped 5 bases from V and 3 bases from J, with 20 bases between. Germline assignment: CDR1 SGHVS and CDR2 FQNEAQ. This CDR3 has 17 residues. The CDR3 coding sequence is TGTGCCAGCAGCCATCGCCGCCCGGGAAGCAGCTACAATGAGCAGTTCTTC. Its protein product is CASSHRRPGSSYNEQFF.

Ten or more counts support this clonotype. The genes are TRBV12-3 or TRBV12-4 and TRBJ1-4, with 7 bases aligning to TRBD1. V lost 5 bases, J lost 0 bases, and 15 bases stayed unmatched. This CDR3 is built from 19 residues. The CDR3 here is CASSILSGTAPSTNEKLFF. DNA of the CDR3: TGTGCCAGCAGTATACTATCCGGGACAGCTCCTTCAACTAATGAAAAACTGTTTTTT.

The chain has TRBV5-4 and TRBJ2-7, with 10 bases fitting TRBD2. CDR1 and CDR2 from the germline V gene are SGHNT and YYREEE (reference sequence). Trimming took 0 bases from V and 1 from J; bases not matched to a gene: 4. The CDR3 is made up of 16 amino acids. The CDR3 DNA is TGTGCCAGCAGCTTGGCACGGACTAGCGGATCCTACGAGCAGTACTTC. Its translation: CASSLARTSGSYEQYF.

This clonotype has more than one count but fewer than ten. The V and J genes are TRBV7-6 and TRBJ2-7, with 13 bases matching TRBD2. The CDR3 is 19 amino acids. The germline gives CDR1 SGHVS, CDR2 FNYEAQ. V lost 5 bases and J lost 1; bases outside the gene matches: 14. The CDR3 region has the DNA TGTGCCAGCAGCGAAGAGACTAGCGGGAGGCGTAATTTTTCCTACGAGCAGTACTTC. Protein: CASSEETSGRRNFSYEQYF.

This clonotype was observed a handful of times. This chain joins TRBV11-3 and TRBJ2-1; the D gene is possibly TRBD2 (5 bases). Germline V lookup: CDR1 SGHNT, CDR2 YENEEA. Trimming took 8 bases from V and 1 from J, leaving 15 bases between them. The CDR3 length is 15 residues. CDR3 sequence: CASRDDTGSYNEQFF. In DNA form, the CDR3 reads TGTGCCAGCCGAGATGATACGGGATCCTACAATGAGCAGTTCTTC.

This sequence joins TRBV2 and TRBJ2-7; no clear D. From germline, CDR1 is SNHLY and CDR2 FYNNEI. The CDR3 is made up of 14 amino acids. V was trimmed by 1 base and J by 3 bases, leaving 10 bases between them. The CDR3 is CASSEDGFDYEQYF. CDR3 coding DNA: TGTGCCAGCAGTGAAGATGGATTCGACTACGAGCAGTACTTC.

This clonotype was counted ten times or more. The gene calls are TRBV7-8 and TRBJ2-1, with a tentative D call TRBD2 (6 bases). This CDR3 has 15 amino acids. Trimming took 5 bases from V and 3 from J, leaving 14 bases between them. Germline CDR1 SGHVS, CDR2 FQNEAQ. The chain's CDR3 is CASSIREWFYNEQFF. CDR3 DNA sequence: TGTGCCAGCAGCATACGGGAGTGGTTCTACAATGAGCAGTTCTTC. Full variable domain (outside the CDR3, taken from reference TRBV7-8 and TRBJ2-1): GAGVSQSPRYKVAKRGQDVALRCDPISGHVSLFWYQQALGQGPEFLTYFQNEAQLDKSGLPSDRFFAERPEGSVSTLKIQRTQQEDSAVYLCASSIREWFYNEQFFGPGTRLTVL.

This chain uses TRBV7-2 with TRBJ2-5; 8 bases match TRBD1. The CDR3 contains 14 residues. CDR1 is SGHTA and CDR2 is FQGNSA in the germline V gene. J was trimmed by 5 bases and V by 5 bases; bases with no gene match: 7. Written as DNA, the CDR3 is TGTGCCAGCAGCATACAGACAGGGGAGGAGACCCAGTACTTC. Its protein is CASSIQTGEETQYF.

The chain recombines TRBV6-2 or TRBV6-3 with TRBJ1-1, with unresolved D. Germline loops: CDR1 MNHEY, CDR2 SVGEGT. This CDR3 has 16 residues. Deletions cut 0 bases from V and 0 bases from J, with 11 bases between. CDR3 protein: CASSYSPQALNTEAFF. Written as DNA, the CDR3 is TGTGCCAGCAGTTACTCCCCGCAGGCCCTGAACACTGAAGCTTTCTTT.

The sample holds a few counts of this clonotype. The chain uses TRBV6-6 and TRBJ2-1; the D call may be TRBD1 or TRBD2 (5 bases each). Germline V CDR1 and CDR2: MNHNY, SVGAGI (reference sequence). CDR3 length: 16 residues. Trimming took 5 bases from V and 1 from J, leaving 15 bases between them. The DNA for the CDR3 is TGTGCCAGCAGTGGGGACCAGAGCGGTTCCTACAATGAGCAGTTCTTC. Translation gives CASSGDQSGSYNEQFF.

The chain employs TRBV10-3 and TRBJ2-5, with TRBD1 matching over 8 bases. J was trimmed by 2 bases and V by 10 bases; bases with no gene match: 9. The CDR3 length is 14 residues. CDR1 is ENHRY, CDR2 SYGVKD, per germline. CDR3 DNA: TGTGCCACCGCAAGCACAGGGGGTCAAGAGACCCAGTACTTC. Translating gives CATASTGGQETQYF.

V is TRBV6-2 or TRBV6-3 and J is TRBJ2-1, with 9 nucleotides matching TRBD1. Looked up from germline, CDR1 is MNHEY and CDR2 is SVGEGT. This CDR3 region has 17 residues. Trimming cost V 6 bases and J 2 bases; bases outside gene matches: 11. The DNA for the CDR3 is TGTGCCAGCAGCCCCCTCCCCGGGACAGGGCCCTACAATGAGCAGTTCTTC. Amino acid sequence: CASSPLPGTGPYNEQFF.

This clonotype came up a few times. The genes are TRBV5-6 and TRBJ1-6; TRBD1 matches at 8 bases. The CDR3 covers 16 residues. CDR1 is SGHDT, CDR2 YYEEEE, per germline. The V gene end was trimmed by 4 bases and the J gene end by 10 bases; junction bases not matched to a gene: 13. The CDR3 here is CASSGEPGQVLSPLHF. The CDR3 DNA sequence: TGTGCCAGCAGCGGAGAACCGGGACAGGTTTTATCACCCCTCCACTTT.

The J gene is TRBJ1-5, the V gene TRBV12-3 or TRBV12-4, with 7 positions matching TRBD1. V lost 5 bases, J lost 5 bases, and 9 bases stayed unmatched. This CDR3 comprises 15 residues. CDR3 in amino acids: CASSHSDRADQPQHF. In nucleotides, the CDR3 is TGTGCCAGCAGTCATTCCGACAGGGCAGATCAGCCCCAGCATTTT.

The gene calls are TRBV7-8 and TRBJ1-6; D might be TRBD1 (5 bases). The CDR3 totals 13 residues. Germline V CDR1 and CDR2: SGHVS, FQNEAQ. Trimming cost V 5 bases and J 14 bases, with 16 bases left between them. Written as DNA, the CDR3 is TGTGCCAGCAGCAGGGACGGGGGATCAGCCCTCCACTTT. Encoded protein: CASSRDGGSALHF.

This chain links TRBV7-4 with TRBJ2-2, with TRBD1 matching over 10 bases. CDR1 SGHVT and CDR2 SQSDAQ come from the germline V gene. Trimming removed 11 bases from V and 9 bases from J; junction bases left unmatched: 12. This CDR3 spans 14 amino acids. CDR3 sequence reads: CALPGTGVNWELFF. CDR3 DNA: TGTGCCCTTCCGGGGACAGGGGTTAATTGGGAGCTGTTTTTT. Full variable domain (remainder filled in from reference TRBV7-4 and TRBJ2-2): GAGVSQSPRYKVAKRGRDVALRCDSISGHVTLYWYRQTLGQGSEVLTYSQSDAQRDKSGRPSGRFSAERPERSVSTLKIQRTEQGDSAVYLCALPGTGVNWELFFGEGSRLTVL.

The sample holds a few counts of this clonotype. The chain combines TRBV7-2 with TRBJ2-1; 15 nucleotides agree with TRBD2. Germline CDR1 and CDR2: SGHTA and FQGNSA. CDR3 length equals 20 residues. After removal of 5 bases from V and 0 bases from J, the junction contained 11 bases not matched to a gene. The CDR3 is CASSHRQGLAGGFSYNEQFF. CDR3 nucleotide sequence: TGTGCCAGCAGCCACCGACAGGGACTAGCGGGGGGTTTCTCCTACAATGAGCAGTTCTTC.

V usage is TRBV7-8 and J usage is TRBJ2-4; D may be TRBD1 or TRBD2 (6 bases each). The V end was cut by 6 bases, the J end by 6 bases, with 9 bases between. Germline V gene lookup returns CDR1 SGHVS and CDR2 FQNEAQ. The CDR3 sequence is 12 residues long. CDR3 protein: CASSEGGNIQYF. Here the CDR3 DNA reads TGTGCCAGCAGTGAGGGGGGAAACATTCAGTACTTC.

The sample holds a few counts of this clonotype. The chain links TRBV4-2 to TRBJ1-1; D ambiguous. Germline assignment: CDR1 LGHNA and CDR2 YNFKEQ. There are 13 residues in the CDR3. V lost 8 bases, J lost 5 bases, and 15 bases lay in between. The CDR3 DNA reads TGTGCCAGCGTAGGGAGGTGGAGGACTGAAGCTTTCTTT. It translates to CASVGRWRTEAFF.